This T cell receptor (beta chain) was identified in a study of blood T cell repertoires in COVID-19. Looking at the study overall: The analysed material was cDNA or gDNA that came from T cells, B-cell-depleted T cells, or PBMCs.

Looked up from germline, CDR1 is MNHNS and CDR2 is SASEGT. The CDR3 loop spans 15 amino acids. The ends lost 3 bases at V and 2 bases at J; junction bases unmatched: 4. The data were produced by immunoSEQ multiplex PCR, yet TCRdb's version contains in-frame clones alone and is incomplete. The table shows about 140,000 clones, with approximately 86% occurring only once. This clone was picked up many times. The chain recombines TRBV6-1 with TRBJ2-3; TRBD1 aligns across 8 bases. This TCR came from a human donor in a cohort sampled during active COVID-19. Material for sequencing was peripheral blood. CDR3 sequence: CASSDRGRDTDTQYF. The CDR3 DNA reads as TGTGCCAGCAGTGACAGGGGGCGCGACACAGATACGCAGTATTTT.